Listed below are T cell receptor beta chains from one sample, sequenced in a study of blood T cell repertoires in COVID-19. Assay: immunoSEQ multiplex PCR; the TCRdb copy retains only in-frame clones and omits some. This table holds roughly 350,000 clones, around 85% found once. Sequenced material: peripheral blood. These receptors originate from a woman between 18 and 29 years old with acute or convalescent COVID-19. CDR3s include the opening cysteine and the closing phenylalanine or tryptophan. D genes are given only for firm matches. Part of the rows lack a size; the others show once, few, many or a class for expanded clones.

CDR3: CASSPGSGRSGNTIYF
DNA: TGCGCCAGCAGCCCGGGGTCGGGCCGTTCTGGAAACACCATATATTTT
D: -
J: TRBJ1-3
size: -
V: TRBV5-1

CDR3: CASSEARRGSYNEQFF
DNA: TGTGCCAGCAGTGAAGCGCGGCGGGGGAGCTACAATGAGCAGTTCTTC
D: TRBD2
J: TRBJ2-1
size: -
V: TRBV2

CDR3: CASSIASTNTEAFF
DNA: TGTGCCAGTAGTATAGCCAGTACAAACACTGAAGCTTTCTTT
D: -
J: TRBJ1-1
size: few
V: TRBV19

CDR3: CATSRSGQLNQPQHF
DNA: TGTGCCACCAGCAGATCGGGACAGCTGAATCAGCCCCAGCATTTT
D: TRBD1
J: TRBJ1-5
size: -
V: TRBV15

CDR3: CASSVEGGQVLSGNTIYF
DNA: TGTGCCAGCAGCGTAGAAGGGGGACAGGTTCTCTCTGGAAACACCATATATTTT
D: TRBD1
J: TRBJ1-3
size: -
V: TRBV9

CDR3: CASSSRQGDTEAFF
DNA: TGTGCCAGCAGCTCGCGACAGGGAGACACTGAAGCTTTCTTT
D: TRBD1
J: TRBJ1-1
size: -
V: TRBV5-5

CDR3: CASSLGQGYTEAFF
DNA: TGTGCCAGTAGTTTGGGACAGGGTTACACTGAAGCTTTCTTT
D: TRBD1
J: TRBJ1-1
size: -
V: TRBV19

CDR3: CASSEGLAGAHEQFF
DNA: TGTGCCAGCAGTGAAGGCCTAGCGGGAGCCCATGAGCAGTTCTTC
D: TRBD2
J: TRBJ2-1
size: few
V: TRBV6-1

CDR3: CASSSSRGEQYF
DNA: TGTGCCAGCAGTTCGTCCAGGGGCGAGCAGTACTTC
D: -
J: TRBJ2-7
size: -
V: TRBV28

CDR3: CASSPQQIYGYTF
DNA: TGTGCCAGCAGCCCACAGCAGATCTATGGCTACACCTTC
D: -
J: TRBJ1-2
size: -
V: TRBV7-2

CDR3: CASRRSIDSYGYTF
DNA: TGCGCCAGCAGGCGGTCTATAGACAGCTATGGCTACACCTTC
D: -
J: TRBJ1-2
size: -
V: TRBV5-1

CDR3: CASSLVSRGTDTQYF
DNA: TGTGCCAGCAGCTTAGTTTCCAGGGGCACAGATACGCAGTATTTT
D: -
J: TRBJ2-3
size: -
V: TRBV7-8

CDR3: CASSQEANGYTF
DNA: TGTGCCAGCAGCCAAGAAGCAAATGGCTACACCTTC
D: -
J: TRBJ1-2
size: -
V: TRBV3-1/TRBV3-2

CDR3: CASSLAGVEDTQYF
DNA: TGTGCCAGCAGCTTAGCCGGAGTGGAAGATACGCAGTATTTT
D: -
J: TRBJ2-3
size: -
V: TRBV7-9

CDR3: CASSLDRVDTQYF
DNA: TGTGCCAGCAGCCTGGACAGGGTAGATACGCAGTATTTT
D: TRBD1
J: TRBJ2-3
size: -
V: TRBV11-2

CDR3: CASSPRSTSGTDTQYF
DNA: TGTGCCAGCAGCCCCCGGTCGACTAGCGGGACGGATACGCAGTATTTT
D: TRBD2
J: TRBJ2-3
size: -
V: TRBV3-1/TRBV3-2

CDR3: CASGTGLTDTQYF
DNA: TGTGCCAGTGGGACAGGGTTAACAGATACGCAGTATTTT
D: TRBD1
J: TRBJ2-3
size: -
V: TRBV19

CDR3: CASSLVMRGLFEQYF
DNA: TGTGCCAGCAGCTTAGTCATGCGAGGGCTCTTCGAGCAGTACTTC
D: -
J: TRBJ2-7
size: -
V: TRBV7-3

CDR3: CASSVEANTEAFF
DNA: TGTGCCAGCAGTGTCGAAGCGAACACTGAAGCTTTCTTT
D: -
J: TRBJ1-1
size: -
V: TRBV2

CDR3: CASRQGAGEQYF
DNA: TGCGCCAGCAGACAGGGGGCTGGGGAGCAGTACTTC
D: TRBD1
J: TRBJ2-7
size: -
V: TRBV10-2

CDR3: CASSQSAGTRLSYEQYF
DNA: TGTGCCAGCAGCCAAAGCGCCGGGACTCGCCTCTCCTACGAGCAGTACTTC
D: -
J: TRBJ2-7
size: -
V: TRBV3-1/TRBV3-2

CDR3: CASSSGTSTDTQYF
DNA: TGCGCCAGCAGCTCCGGGACTAGCACAGATACGCAGTATTTT
D: -
J: TRBJ2-3
size: -
V: TRBV5-1

CDR3: CASSEALGQGSGEQYF
DNA: TGTGCCAGCAGTGAAGCGCTCGGACAGGGTAGTGGCGAGCAGTACTTC
D: TRBD1
J: TRBJ2-7
size: -
V: TRBV6-1

CDR3: CASSKGGDTEAFF
DNA: TGTGCCAGCAGTAAGGGAGGTGACACTGAAGCTTTCTTT
D: -
J: TRBJ1-1
size: -
V: TRBV12-3/TRBV12-4

CDR3: CASSPRQGHGYTF
DNA: TGTGCCAGCAGCCCACGACAGGGACACGGCTACACCTTC
D: TRBD1
J: TRBJ1-2
size: -
V: TRBV9

CDR3: CASSYTGIGSPLHF
DNA: TGCGCCAGCAGTTACACAGGGATAGGGTCACCCCTCCACTTT
D: -
J: TRBJ1-6
size: -
V: TRBV5-1

CDR3: CASSGGTGSRGPQHF
DNA: TGTGCCAGCAGCGGTGGGACAGGTTCCCGGGGGCCCCAGCATTTT
D: TRBD1
J: TRBJ1-5
size: -
V: TRBV9

CDR3: CASMGLAGSNEQFF
DNA: TGTGCCAGCATGGGACTAGCGGGATCCAATGAGCAGTTCTTC
D: TRBD2
J: TRBJ2-1
size: -
V: TRBV3-1/TRBV3-2

CDR3: CASSRPQGGHEQFF
DNA: TGTGCCAGCAGCCGACCTCAGGGGGGCCATGAGCAGTTCTTC
D: -
J: TRBJ2-1
size: once
V: TRBV28

CDR3: CASSSTSGGTDTQYF
DNA: TGTGCCAGCAGCTCTACTAGCGGGGGCACAGATACGCAGTATTTT
D: TRBD2
J: TRBJ2-3
size: -
V: TRBV7-3

CDR3: CSVFRGNTEAFF
DNA: TGCAGCGTATTTAGGGGGAACACTGAAGCTTTCTTT
D: -
J: TRBJ1-1
size: few
V: TRBV29-1

CDR3: CASSLDREDTQYF
DNA: TGTGCCAGCAGCTTGGACAGGGAGGATACGCAGTATTTT
D: TRBD1
J: TRBJ2-3
size: -
V: TRBV2

CDR3: CASSRQGAMYGYTF
DNA: TGTGCCAGCAGTCGACAGGGTGCAATGTATGGCTACACCTTC
D: TRBD1
J: TRBJ1-2
size: -
V: TRBV6-5

CDR3: CASSLVAGMLEQYF
DNA: TGTGCCAGCAGCTTGGTTGCAGGGATGTTGGAGCAGTACTTC
D: -
J: TRBJ2-7
size: -
V: TRBV5-6

CDR3: CASSIRWGGQPQHF
DNA: TGTGCCAGTAGTATCCGATGGGGAGGCCAGCCCCAGCATTTT
D: -
J: TRBJ1-5
size: -
V: TRBV19

CDR3: CASSLDPSGDTQYF
DNA: TGCGCCAGCAGCTTGGACCCGAGTGGAGATACGCAGTATTTT
D: -
J: TRBJ2-3
size: -
V: TRBV5-1

CDR3: CATVQAGPANYGYTF
DNA: TGTGCCACTGTCCAGGCGGGGCCAGCTAACTATGGCTACACCTTC
D: -
J: TRBJ1-2
size: -
V: TRBV10-3

CDR3: CASSEAVTGEAFF
DNA: TGTGCCAGCAGTGAAGCTGTTACAGGTGAAGCTTTCTTT
D: -
J: TRBJ1-1
size: -
V: TRBV2

CDR3: CASSQEWTGGSGANVLTF
DNA: TGCGCCAGCAGCCAAGAATGGACAGGGGGCTCTGGGGCCAACGTCCTGACTTTC
D: TRBD1
J: TRBJ2-6
size: few
V: TRBV4-1

CDR3: CASAPIAGVYNEQFF
DNA: TGTGCTAGTGCCCCGATAGCGGGAGTCTACAATGAGCAGTTCTTC
D: TRBD2
J: TRBJ2-1
size: -
V: TRBV12-5

CDR3: CATSDYRTHEQFF
DNA: TGTGCCACCAGTGACTACAGAACTCATGAGCAGTTCTTC
D: -
J: TRBJ2-1
size: -
V: TRBV24-1

CDR3: CARARDTKESNSPLHF
DNA: TGTGCCAGAGCCCGGGACACCAAGGAATCTAATTCACCCCTCCACTTT
D: -
J: TRBJ1-6
size: many
V: TRBV27

CDR3: CAWSVLAGGSDTQYF
DNA: TGTGCCTGGAGTGTACTAGCGGGAGGATCTGATACGCAGTATTTT
D: TRBD2
J: TRBJ2-3
size: -
V: TRBV30

CDR3: CASSVTLNRDWETQYF
DNA: TGTGCCAGCAGTGTAACCCTAAACAGGGATTGGGAGACCCAGTACTTC
D: -
J: TRBJ2-5
size: -
V: TRBV6-1

CDR3: CASSEGRVNSPLHF
DNA: TGTGCCAGCAGTGAAGGCAGGGTGAATTCACCCCTCCACTTT
D: -
J: TRBJ1-6
size: -
V: TRBV6-1

CDR3: CASSLSLAGGRSEQFF
DNA: TGTGCCAGCAGCTTAAGCCTAGCGGGAGGGCGGAGTGAGCAGTTCTTC
D: TRBD2
J: TRBJ2-1
size: -
V: TRBV11-3

CDR3: CASSLEGAGRGYTF
DNA: TGTGCCAGCAGCTTGGAGGGGGCGGGGAGGGGCTACACCTTC
D: TRBD1
J: TRBJ1-2
size: -
V: TRBV5-4

CDR3: CASSVLTSGDLYEQYF
DNA: TGTGCCAGCAGTGTCCTGACTAGCGGGGACCTCTACGAGCAGTACTTC
D: TRBD2
J: TRBJ2-7
size: -
V: TRBV6-1

CDR3: CASSSGVAGDYEQYF
DNA: TGTGCCAGCAGCAGTGGGGTAGCGGGAGACTACGAGCAGTACTTC
D: TRBD2
J: TRBJ2-7
size: -
V: TRBV13

CDR3: CASGLVYWGVLNYGYTF
DNA: TGTGCTAGTGGTTTGGTATACTGGGGGGTTTTGAACTATGGCTACACCTTC
D: -
J: TRBJ1-2
size: -
V: TRBV12-5

CDR3: CASSSSLRLPDQTQYF
DNA: TGTGCCAGCAGTTCATCACTACGGTTGCCGGATCAGACCCAGTACTTC
D: -
J: TRBJ2-5
size: -
V: TRBV6-5

CDR3: CASRNAGGPYNEQFF
DNA: TGTGCCAGCAGAAATGCGGGGGGCCCCTACAATGAGCAGTTCTTC
D: TRBD2
J: TRBJ2-1
size: -
V: TRBV6-5

CDR3: CASSLANSPGNTGELFF
DNA: TGTGCCAGCAGCTTAGCCAACTCCCCCGGGAACACCGGGGAGCTGTTTTTT
D: -
J: TRBJ2-2
size: few
V: TRBV11-2

CDR3: CSVEPRSGLAGGPGNEQFF
DNA: TGCAGCGTTGAACCCAGATCCGGACTAGCGGGAGGGCCTGGCAATGAGCAGTTCTTC
D: TRBD2
J: TRBJ2-1
size: -
V: TRBV29-1

CDR3: CASSTLQEQYF
DNA: TGTGCCAGTAGTACCCTTCAGGAGCAGTACTTC
D: -
J: TRBJ2-7
size: -
V: TRBV19

CDR3: CASSLDSRGSYNEQFF
DNA: TGTGCCAGCAGCTTAGATTCCCGGGGTTCCTACAATGAGCAGTTCTTC
D: -
J: TRBJ2-1
size: few
V: TRBV7-9

CDR3: CAISERGGSSPYEQYF
DNA: TGTGCCATCAGTGAGCGTGGCGGGAGTTCGCCCTACGAGCAGTACTTC
D: TRBD2
J: TRBJ2-7
size: -
V: TRBV10-3